A selection of T cell receptor beta chains follows, all from one sample in a study of blood T cell repertoires in COVID-19. Repertoires were generated with immunoSEQ multiplex PCR, while TCRdb's copy carries only in-frame clones and drops some. The sample consists of some 220,000 clones, 75% to 85% of them appearing once. Source material: peripheral blood. The receptors were gathered from a man between 45 and 60 years old with COVID-19, enrolled during active disease. Both conserved end residues are part of each CDR3. A D gene is named only where the DNA matches it firmly.

v_gene,len,d_gene,CDR3aa
TRBV24-1,15,TRBD1,CATSATGGSVETQYF
TRBV6-5,11,.,CASRTGGGYTF
TRBV19,17,TRBD1,CASTPRDRGRFNGELFF
TRBV29-1,15,TRBD2,CSVDDRGVSGDTQYF
TRBV6-2/TRBV6-3,15,TRBD2,CASSKSSGGYNEQFF
TRBV7-9,14,TRBD1,CASSLDRGTYGYTF
TRBV5-1,15,TRBD1,CASSATGTAYNEQFF
TRBV7-2,15,.,CASSLADSWGNTIYF
TRBV5-1,16,TRBD1,CASSFLTGGTNEKLFF
TRBV5-1,15,TRBD1,CASSLTGGAEETQYF
TRBV15,17,TRBD2,CATSAGTSGGVYNEQFF
TRBV11-2,16,.,CASSLGTWTENQPQHF
TRBV3-1/TRBV3-2,15,TRBD2,CASSKRRDYSYEQYF
TRBV10-3,17,TRBD2,CAISEVSGGRGGDTQYF
TRBV6-2/TRBV6-3,14,TRBD1,CASSTTGGRTEAFF
TRBV6-6,15,TRBD1,CASSQTGASNQPQHF
TRBV4-1,14,TRBD1,CASSHGQGGYEQYF
TRBV7-2,15,TRBD2,CASSPEAGGYNEQFF
TRBV11-3,16,TRBD2,CASSLGLAATQETQYF
TRBV5-1,14,TRBD1,CASSRGDRGYEQYF
TRBV9,15,.,CASSVRGEGPETQYF
TRBV27,13,TRBD1,CASGARGRGTQYF
TRBV7-9,16,TRBD1,CASSPAGTGQGNTIYF
TRBV4-1,15,TRBD1,CASSHGDRVNTEAFF
TRBV4-3,15,.,CASSRSSGGPHEQFF
TRBV10-3,14,.,CAISDARGGDTQYF
TRBV28,15,TRBD1,CASALLGQSYNEQFF
TRBV10-3,14,TRBD1,CATRTGNVNSPLHF